This T cell receptor (beta chain) was identified in a study of shared clonotypes between healthy human individuals. Study outcomes and limitations: For naive CD4 cells, 4% to 6% of clonotypes were shared across a handful of donors.

Assay runs were performed at deep level. Sequenced by immunoSEQ multiplex PCR; TCRdb stores in-frame clones only, minus some. The sample yields about 2,100,000 clones, about 92% seen once. Terminally differentiated effector memory CD45RA+ cells were left out of the naive CD8 fraction, which was CD45RO-negative and positively selected for CCR7. Of note for this clone: The target antigen is unknown.

The CDR3 loop spans 16 amino acids. CDR1 and CDR2 (germline): LGHNA, YSLEER. The ends were cut back, 3 bases at V and 0 bases at J, with 12 bases in the middle. The chain has TRBV4-3 and TRBJ2-1; D is possibly TRBD2 (5 bases). The sample consisted of naive CD8+ T cells from PBMCs. The TCR comes from a man younger than 30 in good health. Some clones in this sample may be carry-over from other donors' samples. This chain's CDR3 is CASSQDSYSSYNEQFF. DNA for the CDR3: TGCGCCAGCAGCCAGGACTCGTATAGCTCCTACAATGAGCAGTTCTTC.